The clone carrying this TCR beta chain was seen ten or more times. This specimen belongs to a study of T-cell memory formation after mild COVID-19. Study details: Across donors, TCR clusters were largely donor specific.

TCRdb recomputed calls from the 5' RACE reads with MiXCR, one row per CDR3 protein. Among around 250,000 distinct CDR3 sequences listed, 8% to 10% were seen once. The CDR3 consists of 13 residues. Looked up from germline, CDR1 is SQVTM and CDR2 is ANQGSEA. The V segment lost 7 bases and the J segment 4 bases; nucleotides outside the gene matches: 6. Sequencing used PBMCs or a T cell subset sorted from them (not recorded which). The chain links TRBV29-1 to TRBJ2-3, with 9 bases identical to TRBD1. The receptor comes from a man between 18 and 35 years old who had mild COVID-19 (a few samples of this study predate the infection). Cell type and time point are not known. The CDR3 sequence is CSGRDREPDTQYF. Here the CDR3 DNA reads TGCAGCGGGCGGGACAGGGAACCAGATACGCAGTATTTT.